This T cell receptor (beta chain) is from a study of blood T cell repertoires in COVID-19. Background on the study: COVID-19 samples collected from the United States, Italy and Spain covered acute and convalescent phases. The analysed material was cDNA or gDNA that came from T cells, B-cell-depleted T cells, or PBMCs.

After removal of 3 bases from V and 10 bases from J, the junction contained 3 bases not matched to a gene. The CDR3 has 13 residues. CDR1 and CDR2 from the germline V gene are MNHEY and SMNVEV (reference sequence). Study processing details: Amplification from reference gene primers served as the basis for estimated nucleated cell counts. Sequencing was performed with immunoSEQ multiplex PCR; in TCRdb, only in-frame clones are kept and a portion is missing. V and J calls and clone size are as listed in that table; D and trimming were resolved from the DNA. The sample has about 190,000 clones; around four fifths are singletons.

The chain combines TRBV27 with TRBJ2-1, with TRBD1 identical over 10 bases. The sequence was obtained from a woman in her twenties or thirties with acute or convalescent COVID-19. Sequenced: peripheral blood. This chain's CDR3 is CASSLDRGYEQFF. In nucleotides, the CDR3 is TGTGCCAGCAGTTTGGACAGGGGGTACGAGCAGTTCTTC.